A selection of T cell receptor beta chains follows, all from one sample in a study of shared clonotypes between healthy human individuals. Assay used: immunoSEQ multiplex PCR; TCRdb lists only in-frame clones, some missing. Of approximately 1.5 million clones in the sample, about 98% were seen once. The sequencing input was naive CD4+ T cells sorted from blood. The source of these receptors is a man under 40 in good health. The CDR3 runs from the conserved cysteine through the conserved F or W.

15	TRBV28	CASSWTSGSGDTQYF
16	TRBV4-3	CASSQAAAGARYEQYF
11	TRBV21-1	CASSTRQEAFF
12	TRBV28	CASSFPIAEAFF
15	TRBV18	CASSPTTGGLYGYTF
14	TRBV4-3	CASSQDNREGGYTF
13	TRBV10-3	CAIGTGTGNEQYF
13	TRBV28	CGTDRGLKREQYF
16	TRBV6-1	CASSDPGQGLSYEQYF
15	TRBV7-9	CAGNIVDRGSEKLFF
16	TRBV28	CASSLRSGARGTEAFF
15	TRBV19	CASSIPRTSGTPEFF
12	TRBV2	CASSDGGYEQYF
14	TRBV5-4	CASSFETSAYEQYF
13	TRBV7-7	CASSTGLQLEQFF
14	TRBV10-3	CATRERGGTYEQYF
16	TRBV5-1	CASSLARGATNEKLFF
15	TRBV7-2	CASSQYLQGASGYTF
15	TRBV2	CASYPGTYHTDTQYF
18	TRBV4-1	CASSFRLIAAGGDYEQYF
14	TRBV7-2	CASSSSGYTDTQYF
15	TRBV27	CASSFLQGAYNEQFF
13	TRBV9	CASSVVTNTEAFF
14	TRBV9	CASSLTSGAYEQYF
16	TRBV27	CASSLGPLISSDEQYF
13	TRBV2	CASQTGGAYEQYF
13	TRBV2	CASRGGTAEKLFF
14	TRBV28	CASTLGGSYNEQFF
12	TRBV5-6	CASRHRVGEAFF
15	TRBV5-5	CASSLGTSGFYEQFF
15	TRBV4-3	CASSQGRTSANEQFF
14	TRBV19	CASSIRVGNQPQHF
17	TRBV5-4	CASSLGLAGGPVDEQFF
15	TRBV2	CASSEARGAKNIQYF
14	TRBV29-1	CSVEVGAGLNTQYF
15	TRBV27	CASSLAGTGFYEQYF
15	TRBV28	CASSHGQGRDNEQFF
16	TRBV18	CASSPLSGQGADTQYF
13	TRBV11-3	CASSVRQQETQYF
14	TRBV28	CASSLSGDLYEQYF
12	TRBV2	CASRDRGLREYF